One sample yielded the 11 T cell receptor beta chains listed below, sequenced in a study of spatial heterogeneity in lung cancer. The study's findings and limits: Mutation counts in tumors were tracked by counts of expanded intratumoral alpha and beta TCRs.

Their cognate antigens are unknown. Indicated time point: sample taken at primary tumor resection. TCRdb reanalysed the 5' RACE reads using MiXCR and keeps one entry per CDR3 protein. The data contain some 96,000 distinct CDR3 sequences, 4.4% of them singletons. The sample in question was lung tumor tissue, obtained at surgery. The receptor source for this set is a male donor with early-stage non-small cell lung cancer.

This clonotype was seen ten or more times. The chain recombines TRBV20-1 with TRBJ2-7; tentatively, D is TRBD2 (6 bases). CDR1 is DFQATT and CDR2 is SNEGSKA in the germline V gene (reference sequence). Between the trimmed V and J ends, which lost 3 bases and 7 bases, there was a span of 19 bases. The CDR3 has 14 amino acids. CDR3 sequence (DNA): TGCAGTGCTAGTGGGCGGGAAGATTCGGCAGAGCAGTACTTC. Its translation: CSASGREDSAEQYF.

This clonotype was seen a handful of times. CDR3 loop: CASSSGLFAKETQYF. CDR3 nucleotide sequence: TGTGCCAGCAGCTCCGGACTGTTCGCAAAAGAGACCCAGTACTTC. The chain joins TRBV11-2 to TRBJ2-5; D is perhaps TRBD2 (5 bases). CDR1 and CDR2 (germline): SGHAT, FQNNGV. V lost 4 bases to trimming and J lost 3 bases, with 15 bases between them. The length of the CDR3 is 15 residues.

This clonotype occurred many times. The chain has TRBV2 and TRBJ2-2; TRBD2 matches 10 bases. The CDR3 spans 15 residues. Germline trimming cut 4 bases from V and 1 base from J; bases unmatched to any gene: 0. Germline V gene data show CDR1 as SNHLY and CDR2 as FYNNEI. The CDR3 DNA reads as TGTGCCAGCAGTGCTAGCGGGAGGAACACCGGGGAGCTGTTTTTT. It yields the protein CASSASGRNTGELFF.

For this clonotype: This clone may be a read error of a much larger clone one base away. CDR3 nucleotides: TGTACCAGCAGCCCCTCCTGGAGTAGCACAGATACGCAGTATTTT. Its translation is CTSSPSWSSTDTQYF. V is TRBV6-5 and J is TRBJ2-3; no clear D gene. Germline loops: CDR1 MNHEY, CDR2 SVGAGI. CDR3 length: 15 residues.

In its sample, this clonotype was seen many times. The V gene is TRBV5-1, the J gene TRBJ1-1; TRBD1 matches at 7 bases. J was trimmed by 1 base and V by 5 bases; bases with no gene match: 5. The CDR3 totals 14 residues. Germline V gene data show CDR1 as SGHRS and CDR2 as YFSETQ. The CDR3 loop reads CASRQGLANTEAFF. DNA for the CDR3: TGCGCCAGCAGACAGGGGCTGGCGAACACTGAAGCTTTCTTT.

This clonotype was found many times. The genes are TRBV20-1 and TRBJ2-5; no definite D call. Germline V CDR1 and CDR2: DFQATT, SNEGSKA (reference sequence). This CDR3 is built from 14 residues. The ends were cut back, 5 bases at V and 1 base at J, with 14 bases in the middle. DNA for the CDR3: TGCAGTGCTTACGTCACCGGGCTCCAAGAGACCCAGTACTTC. It yields the protein CSAYVTGLQETQYF.

CDR3 sequence reads: CASSLTLAATNEQFF. CDR3 in DNA: TGTGCCAGCAGCCTGACACTAGCGGCCACTAATGAGCAGTTCTTC. J is TRBJ2-1 and V is TRBV7-9; 8 nucleotides agree with TRBD2. Germline values: CDR1 SEHNR, CDR2 FQNEAQ (reference sequence). V lost 5 bases to trimming and J lost 7 bases; unmatched junction nucleotides: 10. This CDR3 contains 15 residues.

This clonotype was seen at least ten times. The rearrangement joins TRBV11-2 to TRBJ1-1, with 9 nucleotides matching TRBD1. CDR3 length equals 17 residues. Germline values: CDR1 SGHAT, CDR2 FQNNGV. The V gene end was trimmed by 5 bases and the J gene end by 6 bases; junction bases not matched to a gene: 16. Here the CDR3 reads CASSGGRDRAWAAEAFF. The CDR3 region has the DNA TGTGCCAGCAGCGGGGGCCGGGACAGGGCCTGGGCCGCTGAAGCTTTCTTT.

The rearrangement joins TRBV9 to TRBJ1-6; weak D call: TRBD1 (6 bases). Germline V gene sequence: CDR1 SGDLS, CDR2 YYNGEE. V was pared by 0 bases and J by 8 bases, with 9 bases between. The CDR3 has 14 residues. Here the CDR3 DNA reads TGTGCCAGCAGCGTAGGGCAGGGGTATTCACCCCTCCACTTT. Protein sequence: CASSVGQGYSPLHF. Variable domain in full (rest from reference TRBV9 and TRBJ1-6): DSGVTQTPKHLITATGQRVTLRCSPRSGDLSVYWYQQSLDQGLQFLIQYYNGEERAKGNILERFSAQQFPDLHSELNLSSLELGDSALYFCASSVGQGYSPLHFGNGTRLTVT.

This clonotype was observed many times. This chain joins TRBV4-1 and TRBJ1-6; D unclear. The CDR3 is 18 residues long. Germline-derived CDR1 and CDR2 are MGHRA and YSYEKL. Deletions cut 1 base from V and 0 bases from J, with 13 bases between. For the CDR3, the DNA is TGCGCCAGCAGCCAAGTTCTTCTGCCTCTCTCCTATAATTCACCCCTCCACTTT. It yields the protein CASSQVLLPLSYNSPLHF.

This clonotype was recorded once. The chain joins TRBV20-1 to TRBJ2-7; 10 nucleotides line up with TRBD1. The CDR3 spans 12 residues. Germline V gene data show CDR1 as DFQATT and CDR2 as SNEGSKA (reference sequence). The CDR3 region is CGTGTGDGEQYF. The CDR3 region has the DNA TGCGGAACCGGGACAGGGGATGGAGAGCAGTACTTC.